The rows below give T cell receptor beta chains drawn from one sample of a study of T cells after yellow fever vaccination. TCRdb recomputed calls from the 5' RACE reads with MiXCR, one row per CDR3 protein. Here the sample spans under 600,000 distinct CDR3 sequences, about a fifth being singletons. The sample was PBMCs, taken roughly 20 days after the first yellow fever vaccination. These receptors came from a man between 18 and 29 years old who received the YFV17D yellow fever vaccine. Each CDR3 is given with its conserved first and last residue. The D gene is left open where the match is weak. Clone size is given for some rows only: seen once, a few or many times, or a class if the clone is expanded.

D gene	V gene	J gene	clone size	CDR3 DNA	CDR3 protein
NA	TRBV9	TRBJ2-7	NA	TGTGCCAGCAGGGTACGAGACAGACACACTTACGAGCAGTACTTC	CASRVRDRHTYEQYF
NA	TRBV4-1	TRBJ1-3	few	TGCGCCAGCAGCCAAGTACTGGGAGCTGGAAACACCATATATTTT	CASSQVLGAGNTIYF
NA	TRBV6-5	TRBJ1-1	NA	TGTGCCAGCAGGGACGGAGTCCAAGCTTTCTTT	CASRDGVQAFF
TRBD1	TRBV7-2	TRBJ2-2	NA	TGTGCCAGCAGCTCGAGATCCAGGACAGGGACCGGGGAGCTGTTTTTT	CASSSRSRTGTGELFF
TRBD1	TRBV4-3	TRBJ2-2	NA	TGCGCCAGCAGCCAAGATAGGAGGGACAGGTGGAACACCGGGGAGCTGTTTTTT	CASSQDRRDRWNTGELFF
NA	TRBV29-1	TRBJ2-2	NA	TGCAGCGTTCAGGGCGGCGGGGAGCTGTTTTTT	CSVQGGGELFF
TRBD1	TRBV15	TRBJ1-5	few	TGTGCCACCAGCAGAGATCAAGGACAGGCTCAGCCCCAGCATTTT	CATSRDQGQAQPQHF
TRBD2	TRBV5-1	TRBJ2-5	NA	TGCGCCAGCAGCCTGTCAGGACTAGCGGGGGGCCAAGAGACCCAGTACTTC	CASSLSGLAGGQETQYF
NA	TRBV6-1	TRBJ1-5	once	TGTGCCAGCAGTGACGGCGACAGGAGGGGACAGCCCCAGCATTTT	CASSDGDRRGQPQHF
NA	TRBV4-2	TRBJ2-3	few	TGTGCCAGCAGCCCCCGGACAGCCAATACGCAGTATTTT	CASSPRTANTQYF
NA	TRBV20-1	TRBJ2-1	NA	TGCAGTGCGAGAGGCCTAAATCGCTACAATGAGCAGTTCTTC	CSARGLNRYNEQFF
NA	TRBV11-2	TRBJ1-5	few	TGTGCCAGCAGCCCCCATAGGCAATATAGCAATCAGCCCCAGCATTTT	CASSPHRQYSNQPQHF
NA	TRBV9	TRBJ1-2	few	TGTGCCAGCAGCGTACAGGGTTGGTATGGCTACACCTTC	CASSVQGWYGYTF
TRBD1	TRBV5-1	TRBJ1-1	few	TGCGCCAGCAGCGATCCGGGACAGGGCGAGACTGAAGCTTTCTTT	CASSDPGQGETEAFF
NA	TRBV11-1	TRBJ1-2	few	TGTGCCAGCAGAAGCGGGCCCGGTGGCGTCTATGGCTACACCTTC	CASRSGPGGVYGYTF
NA	TRBV20-1	TRBJ2-3	few	TGCAGTGCAGCTAGCCGTTCTGGCACAGATACGCAGTATTTT	CSAASRSGTDTQYF
TRBD1	TRBV6-2/TRBV6-3	TRBJ1-6	few	TGTGCCAGCAGTCTACAGGGGGTTAGTTCACCCCTCCACTTT	CASSLQGVSSPLHF
NA	TRBV27	TRBJ2-1	NA	TGTGCCAGCTGGTTACAGGGTTACAATGAGCAGTTCTTC	CASWLQGYNEQFF
TRBD1	TRBV4-1	TRBJ2-2	few	TGCGCCAGCAAAGGGACAGGGCTTATCGGGGAGCTGTTTTTT	CASKGTGLIGELFF
NA	TRBV27	TRBJ1-2	NA	TGTGCCAGTAAAGGGGCGGAGCTCTATGGCTACACCTTC	CASKGAELYGYTF
TRBD1	TRBV11-1	TRBJ2-1	NA	TGTGCCAGCAGCCTGGGACAGGGGGAGTACAATGAGCAGTTCTTC	CASSLGQGEYNEQFF
TRBD2	TRBV18	TRBJ2-1	NA	TGTGCCAGCTCACCACTAAACGGGGGGGGCCGGAATGAGCAGTTCTTC	CASSPLNGGGRNEQFF
NA	TRBV18	TRBJ2-1	few	TGTGCCAGCTCATCCTCCGGAATCTCCTACAATGAGCAGTTCTTC	CASSSSGISYNEQFF
TRBD1	TRBV5-1	TRBJ2-3	few	TGCGCCAGCAGCGCCTTAGACAGGGTCTATCGTACAGATACGCAGTATTTT	CASSALDRVYRTDTQYF
NA	TRBV19	TRBJ2-1	NA	TGTGCCAGTAGTAACCGGGCCTCCTACAATGAGCAGTTCTTC	CASSNRASYNEQFF
NA	TRBV20-1	TRBJ1-1	many	TGCAGTTTCCGGGAGGGTTACACTGAAGCTTTCTTT	CSFREGYTEAFF
NA	TRBV4-1	TRBJ1-1	few	TGCGCCAGCAGCCAAGATCCAGGGCTGAACACTGAAGCTTTCTTT	CASSQDPGLNTEAFF
TRBD1	TRBV6-2/TRBV6-3	TRBJ2-7	NA	TGTGCCAGCCTTCGGACAGGCTCCTACGAGCAGTACTTC	CASLRTGSYEQYF
NA	TRBV11-2	TRBJ2-7	few	TGTGCCAGCAGCCTAACAGGGACCGAGCAGTACTTC	CASSLTGTEQYF
NA	TRBV20-1	TRBJ1-2	NA	TGCAGTGCAGGGGGGGGACGGGGGGTCTACTATGGCTACACCTTC	CSAGGGRGVYYGYTF
NA	TRBV12-3/TRBV12-4	TRBJ1-3	many	TGTGCCAGCAGTGAGTTTGACATCAGCTCTGGAAACACCATATATTTT	CASSEFDISSGNTIYF
NA	TRBV5-1	TRBJ2-5	few	TGCGCCAGCAGCTCCCGACAGAGCCAAGAGACCCAGTACTTC	CASSSRQSQETQYF
TRBD1	TRBV5-8	TRBJ1-2	NA	TGTGCCAGCAGCTTGCTCTTGGTCCCAGGGGGCTATGGCTACACCTTC	CASSLLLVPGGYGYTF